This TCR beta chain derives from a study of shared clonotypes between healthy human individuals. Turning to the study itself: Three CD4 naive, three CD4 memory, two CD8 naive and one CD8 memory plate were used per donor. Study-wide results and caveats: Roughly 5.3% of naive CD4 clonotypes were common to a few donors.

Within Nashville, Tennessee resided all donors, each a Caucasian adult. The table came from immunoSEQ multiplex PCR; TCRdb's copy has only in-frame clones and leaves some out. The sample consists of under 1,100,000 clones, about 77% of them appearing once. With respect to this clone: The antigen remains undetermined.

The specimen was memory CD4+ T cells sorted from blood. Subset of the sample: CD45RA-negative fraction. The source of this sequence is a young man in good health.

CDR3 nucleotide sequence: TGTGCCAGCAGCGTAGCCTTGAGCTCCTACAATGAGCAGTTCTTC. Its translation: CASSVALSSYNEQFF. The chain employs TRBV9 and TRBJ2-1; D unresolved. Per germline, CDR1 SGDLS and CDR2 YYNGEE. CDR3 size: 15 residues. V lost 0 bases and J lost 0, with 7 bases in between.